The source of this T cell receptor (beta chain) is a study of neoadjuvant anti-PD-1 for oral cavity cancer. About the research overall: Around day 43, patients without progression received a fourth nivolumab dose before surgery.

Measured with immunoSEQ multiplex PCR; TCRdb has only the in-frame clones, and not every one. The table lists about 72,000 clones, around 82% of them singletons. Study-wide results and caveats: Non-responders to neoadjuvant nivolumab had significantly more clonal PBMC T cells than responders.

Trimming took 5 bases from V and 3 from J, leaving 19 bases between them. Germline V gives CDR1 SGHAT, CDR2 FQNNGV. The CDR3 contains 16 residues. Turning to this clone: Its target is unknown.

Stage II-IVA oral cavity squamous cell carcinoma was new and untreated by systemic or radiation therapy. Analysis of PBMCs was direct, with no culture step. The TCR comes from a person between 40 and 80 years old with oral cavity squamous cell carcinoma. The chain joins TRBV11-2 to TRBJ1-2; no clear D gene. The sample in question was PBMCs, obtained before nivolumab (anti-PD-1) treatment. The CDR3: CASSGLRATVYYGYTF. CDR3 bases: TGTGCCAGCAGCGGACTGAGGGCCACAGTGTACTATGGCTACACCTTC.